This T cell receptor (beta chain) derives from a study of OX40 agonist ivuxolimab in advanced cancers. Study-wide context: Enrollees could have had prior anti-PD-1, anti-PD-L1 or anti-CTLA-4 therapy, which 40% had received. Overall study findings and caveats: On average, a greater number of expanded clones characterised CD8+ T cells relative to CD4+. Individuals who were partial responders at 0.1-3.0 mg/kg had clonal expansion that ranked among the lowest.

In regard to this clone: What it binds is unknown.

CDR1 is LNHNV and CDR2 is YYDKDF in the germline V gene (reference sequence). The CDR3 is 15 residues long. Trimming shortened V by 5 bases and J by 3 bases, and 13 bases separated the two germline ends. Generated by immunoSEQ multiplex PCR, the TCRdb table keeps only in-frame clones and is missing some. The sample has about 83,000 clones, over 80% seen once; the top ten hold about 9.4%. This material consisted of CD4+ or CD8+ T cells sorted from blood, taken in a trial of the OX40 agonist ivuxolimab. This chain joins TRBV15 and TRBJ2-2, with D possibly being TRBD1 (6 bases). The TCR sequence derives from an adult with an advanced solid tumor such as melanoma, head and neck, liver or kidney cancer. The CDR3 coding sequence is TGTGCCACCAGCGAACAGGGTGTGGACACCGGGGAGCTGTTTTTT. Encoded protein: CATSEQGVDTGELFF.